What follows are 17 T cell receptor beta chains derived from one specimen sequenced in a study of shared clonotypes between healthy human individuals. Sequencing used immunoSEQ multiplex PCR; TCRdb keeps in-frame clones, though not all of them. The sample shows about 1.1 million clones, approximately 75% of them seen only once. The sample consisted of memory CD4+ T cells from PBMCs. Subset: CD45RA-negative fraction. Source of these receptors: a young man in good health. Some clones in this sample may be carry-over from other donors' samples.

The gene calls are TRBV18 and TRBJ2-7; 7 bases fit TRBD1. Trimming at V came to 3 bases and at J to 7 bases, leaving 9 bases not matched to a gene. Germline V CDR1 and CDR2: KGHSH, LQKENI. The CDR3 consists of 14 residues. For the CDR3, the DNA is TGTGCCAGCTCACCCGGGACAGCCCAAACGGAGCAGTACTTC. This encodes CASSPGTAQTEQYF.

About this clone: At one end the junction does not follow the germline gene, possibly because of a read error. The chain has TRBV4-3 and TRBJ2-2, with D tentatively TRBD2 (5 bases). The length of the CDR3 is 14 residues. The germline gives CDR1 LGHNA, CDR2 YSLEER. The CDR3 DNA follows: TGCGCCAGCAGCCACACAGAATTCACCGGGGAGCTATTTTTT. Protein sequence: CASSHTEFTGELFF.

The CDR3 is CASSPSPSGRYNEQYF. CDR3 in DNA: TGTGCCAGCAGCCCGTCACCTAGCGGGAGATATAACGAGCAGTACTTC. The rearrangement joins TRBV11-2 to TRBJ2-7; 10 bases line up with TRBD2. The V and J ends lost 5 bases and 5 bases, in that order; junction bases with no gene match: 12. The CDR3 extends over 16 amino acids. Per the germline V gene, CDR1 is SGHAT and CDR2 is FQNNGV.

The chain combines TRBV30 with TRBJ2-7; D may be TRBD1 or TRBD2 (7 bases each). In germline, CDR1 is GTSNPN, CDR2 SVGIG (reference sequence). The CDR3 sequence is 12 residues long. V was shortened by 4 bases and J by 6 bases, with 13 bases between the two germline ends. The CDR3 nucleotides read TGTGCCTGGAACCAGGGGGGGGGCGAGCAGTACTTC. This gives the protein CAWNQGGGEQYF. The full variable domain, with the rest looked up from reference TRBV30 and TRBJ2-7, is SQTIHQWPATLVQPVGSPLSLECTVEGTSNPNLYWYRQAAGRGLQLLFYSVGIGQISSEVPQNLSASRPQDRQFILSSKKLLLSDSGFYLCAWNQGGGEQYFGPGTRLTVT.

DNA of the CDR3: TGTGCCAGCAGTCCTCGACAGGGGTGGACTGAAGCTTTCTTT. Translation gives CASSPRQGWTEAFF. The chain joins TRBV27 to TRBJ1-1; 8 bases align to TRBD1. CDR1 is MNHEY and CDR2 is SMNVEV in the germline V gene (reference sequence). The CDR3 runs 14 residues. J gave up 5 bases and V 5 bases, and 7 bases lay outside the gene matches.

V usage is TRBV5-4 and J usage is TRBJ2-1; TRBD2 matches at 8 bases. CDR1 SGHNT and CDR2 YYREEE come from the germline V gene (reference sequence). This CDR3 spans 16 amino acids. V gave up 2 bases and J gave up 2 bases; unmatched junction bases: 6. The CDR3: CASSFRSSGAYNEQFF. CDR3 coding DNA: TGTGCCAGCAGCTTTAGGAGTAGCGGGGCCTACAATGAGCAGTTCTTC.

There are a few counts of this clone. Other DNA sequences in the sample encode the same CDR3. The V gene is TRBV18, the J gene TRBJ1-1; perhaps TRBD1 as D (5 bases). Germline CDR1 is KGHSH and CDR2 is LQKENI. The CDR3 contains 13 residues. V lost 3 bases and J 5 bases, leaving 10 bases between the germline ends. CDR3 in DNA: TGTGCCAGCTCACCCCCGGGGGGGACTGAAGCTTTCTTT. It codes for CASSPPGGTEAFF.

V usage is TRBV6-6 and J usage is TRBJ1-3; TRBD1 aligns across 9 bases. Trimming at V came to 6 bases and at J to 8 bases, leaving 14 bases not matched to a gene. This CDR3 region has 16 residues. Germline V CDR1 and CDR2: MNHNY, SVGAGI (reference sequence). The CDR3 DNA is TGTGCCAGCAGGACACCGGGACAGGGCCCCTCGGACACCATATATTTT. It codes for CASRTPGQGPSDTIYF.

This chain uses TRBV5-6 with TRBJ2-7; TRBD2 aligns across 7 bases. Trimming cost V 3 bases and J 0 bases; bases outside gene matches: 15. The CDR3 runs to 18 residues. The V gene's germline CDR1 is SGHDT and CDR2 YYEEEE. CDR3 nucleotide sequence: TGTGCCAGCAGCTCTAAGAGGTACCTAGCGGTGAGCTCCTACGAGCAGTACTTC. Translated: CASSSKRYLAVSSYEQYF.

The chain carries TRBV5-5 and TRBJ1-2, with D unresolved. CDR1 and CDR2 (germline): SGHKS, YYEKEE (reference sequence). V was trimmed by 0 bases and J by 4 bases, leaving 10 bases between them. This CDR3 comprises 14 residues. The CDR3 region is CASSLGPAGYGYTF. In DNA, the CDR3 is TGTGCCAGCAGCTTGGGACCTGCGGGCTATGGCTACACCTTC.

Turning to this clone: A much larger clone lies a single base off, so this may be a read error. CDR3 nucleotide sequence: TGTGCCAGTAGTGAGGGACAGATGAACACTGAAGCTTTCTTT. Its protein product is CASSEGQMNTEAFF. The chain recombines TRBV19 with TRBJ1-1; 7 positions match TRBD1. Trimming cost V 5 bases and J 0 bases; bases outside gene matches: 3. The CDR3 totals 14 residues. Germline V CDR1 and CDR2: LNHDA, SQIVND (reference sequence).

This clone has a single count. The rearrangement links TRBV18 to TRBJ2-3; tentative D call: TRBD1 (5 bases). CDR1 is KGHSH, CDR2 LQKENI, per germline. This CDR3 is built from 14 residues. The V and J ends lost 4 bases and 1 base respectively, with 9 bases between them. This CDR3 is CASSLGAGTDTQYF. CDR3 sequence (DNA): TGTGCCAGCTCACTTGGGGCCGGCACAGATACGCAGTATTTT.

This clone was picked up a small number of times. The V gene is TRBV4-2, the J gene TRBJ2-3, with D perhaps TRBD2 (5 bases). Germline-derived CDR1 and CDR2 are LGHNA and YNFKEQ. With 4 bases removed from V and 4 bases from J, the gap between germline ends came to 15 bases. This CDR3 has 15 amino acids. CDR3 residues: CASSPGGSVADTQYF. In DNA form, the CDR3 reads TGTGCCAGCAGCCCCGGAGGTAGCGTGGCAGATACGCAGTATTTT.

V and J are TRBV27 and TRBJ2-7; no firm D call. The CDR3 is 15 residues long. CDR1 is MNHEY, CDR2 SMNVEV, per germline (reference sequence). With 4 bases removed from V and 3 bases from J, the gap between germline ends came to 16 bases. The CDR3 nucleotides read TGTGCCAGCAGTTCGGTGGGGTCGGCGTACTACGAGCAGTACTTC. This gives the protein CASSSVGSAYYEQYF.

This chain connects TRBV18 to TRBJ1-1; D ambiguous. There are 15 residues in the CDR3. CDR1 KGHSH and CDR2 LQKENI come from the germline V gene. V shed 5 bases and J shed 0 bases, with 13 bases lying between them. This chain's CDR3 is CASSILYDLNTEAFF. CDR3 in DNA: TGTGCCAGCTCAATCCTATATGACCTGAACACTGAAGCTTTCTTT. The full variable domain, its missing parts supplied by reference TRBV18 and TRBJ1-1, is NAGVMQNPRHLVRRRGQEARLRCSPMKGHSHVYWYRQLPEEGLKFMVYLQKENIIDESGMPKERFSAEFPKEGPSILRIQQVVRGDSAAYFCASSILYDLNTEAFFGQGTRLTVV.

CDR3 loop: CASSVGRGLGEQYF. CDR3 DNA sequence: TGTGCCAGCAGCGTGGGAAGGGGGCTAGGCGAGCAGTACTTC. The rearrangement uses TRBV9 and TRBJ2-7; TRBD1 matches 7 bases. Trimming removed 2 bases from V and 6 bases from J; junction bases left unmatched: 8. The CDR3 loop spans 14 amino acids. Germline CDR1 SGDLS, CDR2 YYNGEE. Full variable domain (rest looked up from reference TRBV9 and TRBJ2-7): DSGVTQTPKHLITATGQRVTLRCSPRSGDLSVYWYQQSLDQGLQFLIQYYNGEERAKGNILERFSAQQFPDLHSELNLSSLELGDSALYFCASSVGRGLGEQYFGPGTRLTVT.

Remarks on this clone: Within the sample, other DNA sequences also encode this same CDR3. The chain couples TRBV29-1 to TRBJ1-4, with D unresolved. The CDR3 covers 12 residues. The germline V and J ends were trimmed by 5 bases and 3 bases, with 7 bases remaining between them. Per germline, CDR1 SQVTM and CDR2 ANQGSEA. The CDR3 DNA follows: TGCAGCGTTATTAGTCCTAATGAAAAACTGTTTTTT. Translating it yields CSVISPNEKLFF. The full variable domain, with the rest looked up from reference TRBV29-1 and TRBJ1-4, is SAVISQKPSRDICQRGTSLTIQCQVDSQVTMMFWYRQQPGQSLTLIATANQGSEATYESGFVIDKFPISRPNLTFSTLTVSNMSPEDSSIYLCSVISPNEKLFFGSGTQLSVL.